This TCR beta chain was profiled in a study of T cell responses to AZD1222 COVID-19 vaccine. Trimming removed 3 bases from V and 8 bases from J, with 21 bases in between. The germline gives CDR1 SGDLS, CDR2 YYNGEE. This CDR3 spans 16 amino acids. TCRdb keeps only in-frame clones here, not all; method: immunoSEQ multiplex PCR. Of roughly 55,000 clones detected, roughly 87% appear once; the ten largest clones hold 3.9%. This sequence was found in an adult in good health. Sample: peripheral blood, taken on day 0 of AZD1222 vaccination. The chain couples TRBV9 to TRBJ2-1; either TRBD1 or TRBD2 may supply D (5 bases each). This chain's CDR3 is CASSGFGGPPLDEQFF. The DNA for the CDR3 is TGTGCCAGCAGCGGTTTTGGGGGACCCCCGCTTGATGAGCAGTTCTTC.